This passage covers 16 T cell receptor beta chains from one sample sequenced in a study of T cell repertoires in cytomegalovirus infection. These TCRs' antigens remain unknown. MiXCR, run by TCRdb on the reads, gives a single entry per CDR3 protein. This table has 700,000 to 850,000 distinct CDR3 sequences, approximately 32% appearing once. Here the sequenced sample was cultured CD8+ T cells from PBMCs, taken from culture after CMV antigen stimulation. All receptors derive from a human donor in good health (CMV status not recorded). Some clones in this sample may be carry-over from other donors' samples.

Only a few counts were recorded for this clonotype. The chain carries TRBV10-3 and TRBJ1-1; D is undetermined. There are 13 residues in the CDR3. V lost 7 bases and J lost 1, with 10 bases in between. The V gene's germline CDR1 is ENHRY and CDR2 SYGVKD. The CDR3 nucleotides are TGTGCCATCATAGGCCAGGAGAACACTGAAGCTTTCTTT. This codes for CAIIGQENTEAFF.

There are a few counts of this clonotype. CDR3 coding DNA: TGTGCCAGCAGCTTTGGCGGGGGGGCAGAGACCCAGTACTTC. Residues: CASSFGGGAETQYF. The gene calls are TRBV7-6 and TRBJ2-5; 9 positions agree with TRBD2. The germline V gene has CDR1 SGHVS and CDR2 FNYEAQ. CDR3 size: 14 residues. Trimming took 3 bases from V and 4 from J; bases not matched to a gene: 3.

J is TRBJ2-7 and V is TRBV7-2; possibly TRBD2 for D (7 bases). CDR3 size: 18 residues. Germline CDR1 reads SGHTA; CDR2 reads FQGNSA. V was pared by 4 bases and J by 2 bases, with 24 bases between. The CDR3: CASSSGAGGARTTYEQYF. The CDR3 region has the DNA TGTGCCAGCAGCTCGGGGGCTGGGGGGGCGAGAACTACCTACGAGCAGTACTTC.

The CDR3 protein is CASSFGLAATDTQYF. The DNA for the CDR3 is TGTGCCAGCAGCTTTGGACTAGCGGCCACAGATACGCAGTATTTT. The chain joins TRBV7-2 to TRBJ2-3, with TRBD2 identical over 10 bases. This CDR3 contains 15 residues. With 3 bases clipped from V and 2 bases from J, the junction kept 2 bases outside the gene matches. Germline loops: CDR1 SGHTA, CDR2 FQGNSA.

The V gene is TRBV7-3, the J gene TRBJ2-1, with 7 bases lining up with TRBD1. The CDR3 has 16 residues. Germline assignment: CDR1 SGHTA and CDR2 FQGTGA. Losses at the gene ends were 5 bases for V and 7 bases for J; bases not matched to a gene: 14. For the CDR3, the DNA is TGTGCCAGCAGCCTCCTTGACAGGGCCTTTGGGAATGAGCAGTTCTTC. Encoded protein: CASSLLDRAFGNEQFF.

Many counts were recorded for this clonotype. The CDR3 protein is CASSFLAGARPGELFF. The CDR3 nucleotides are TGTGCCAGCAGCTTTCTAGCGGGGGCCCGCCCCGGGGAGCTGTTTTTT. This chain links TRBV7-6 with TRBJ2-2, with 10 positions matching TRBD2. J was trimmed by 6 bases and V by 3 bases; bases with no gene match: 7. The germline gives CDR1 SGHVS, CDR2 FNYEAQ. The CDR3 loop spans 16 amino acids.

This clonotype was seen only a few times. The V and J genes are TRBV9 and TRBJ2-3; D may correspond to TRBD1 or TRBD2 (7 bases each). Germline lookup yields CDR1 SGDLS and CDR2 YYNGEE. The CDR3 length is 15 residues. Trimming stripped 3 bases from V and 3 bases from J, with 14 bases between. The CDR3 loop is CASSAGGGITDTQYF. CDR3 nucleotide sequence: TGTGCCAGCAGCGCAGGGGGGGGCATAACAGATACGCAGTATTTT. The entire variable domain, with the rest obtained from reference TRBV9 and TRBJ2-3, is as follows: DSGVTQTPKHLITATGQRVTLRCSPRSGDLSVYWYQQSLDQGLQFLIQYYNGEERAKGNILERFSAQQFPDLHSELNLSSLELGDSALYFCASSAGGGITDTQYFGPGTRLTVL.

The genes are TRBV19 and TRBJ1-5, with D hard to call. Per the germline V gene, CDR1 is LNHDA and CDR2 is SQIVND (reference sequence). CDR3 length: 15 residues. Trimming took off 1 base at V and 5 bases at J, with 12 bases between the two ends. The CDR3 DNA reads as TGTGCCAGTAGTATAGTCCGGGGATTGGATCAGCCCCAGCATTTT. Translating gives CASSIVRGLDQPQHF.

There are a few counts of this clonotype. The chain recombines TRBV7-3 with TRBJ2-3; 11 positions match TRBD2. CDR1 SGHTA and CDR2 FQGTGA come from the germline V gene. The CDR3 extends over 18 amino acids. Losses at the gene ends were 2 bases for V and 2 bases for J; bases not matched to a gene: 9. The CDR3 coding sequence is TGTGCCAGCAGCTTATTTCCTAGCGGGGGGTTTACCACAGATACGCAGTATTTT. Encoded protein: CASSLFPSGGFTTDTQYF.

This clonotype was observed a handful of times. This chain connects TRBV5-4 to TRBJ1-3, with D perhaps TRBD1 (6 bases). From germline, CDR1 is SGHNT and CDR2 YYREEE (reference sequence). The CDR3 loop spans 16 amino acids. Trimming removed 3 bases at V and 2 bases at J, with 15 bases between. This CDR3 is CASSWGAWTPGNTIYF. As DNA, the CDR3 is TGTGCCAGCAGCTGGGGGGCGTGGACTCCTGGAAACACCATATATTTT.

The chain carries TRBV10-3 and TRBJ2-7; D is uncertain. Per the germline V gene, CDR1 is ENHRY and CDR2 is SYGVKD. V lost 4 bases, J lost 5 bases, and 12 bases lay in between. The CDR3 totals 13 residues. Written as DNA, the CDR3 is TGTGCCATCAGTGGAAAAGGGATGAACGAGCAGTACTTC. It yields the protein CAISGKGMNEQYF.

This clonotype has a count of ten or more. The V gene is TRBV6-1, the J gene TRBJ1-1; D is unresolved. V shed 7 bases and J shed 0 bases, with 9 bases lying between them. In germline, CDR1 is MNHNS, CDR2 SASEGT. The CDR3 consists of 13 residues. The CDR3 nucleotides read TGTGCCAGCATCAATTCGGTGAACACTGAAGCTTTCTTT. This codes for CASINSVNTEAFF.

Concerning this clonotype itself: A single base separates this from a much larger clone, so it may be a read error. The chain is built from TRBV7-2 and TRBJ2-2; D unresolved. Germline V gene sequence: CDR1 SGHTA, CDR2 FQGNSA. This CDR3 contains 16 residues. Trimming took off 10 bases at V and 3 bases at J, with 21 bases between the two ends. The CDR3 loop reads CATPPGQFADTGELFF. In DNA, the CDR3 is TGTGCCACCCCCCCCGGGCAGTTCGCGGACACCGGGGAGCTGTTTTTT.

The J gene is TRBJ2-7, the V gene TRBV2; 8 nucleotides align to TRBD1. The germline V gene encodes CDR1 SNHLY and CDR2 FYNNEI. The CDR3 sequence is 13 residues long. V lost 6 bases, J lost 3 bases, and 4 bases stayed unmatched. The CDR3 is CASRGQERYEQYF. CDR3 DNA sequence: TGTGCCAGCAGGGGACAGGAACGCTACGAGCAGTACTTC.

The chain joins TRBV20-1 to TRBJ2-1; 8 positions match TRBD2. The J segment lost 7 bases and the V segment lost 0 bases, leaving 11 bases of the junction unmatched. There are 16 residues in the CDR3. The germline CDR1 and CDR2 sequences are DFQATT and SNEGSKA (reference sequence). CDR3 in amino acids: CSARDMGAGGPNEQFF. CDR3 nucleotides: TGCAGTGCTAGAGATATGGGGGCGGGGGGCCCTAATGAGCAGTTCTTC.

This clonotype has a count of ten or more. The chain recombines TRBV7-6 with TRBJ2-1, with TRBD2 matching 9 bases. Germline CDR1 and CDR2: SGHVS and FNYEAQ. The V and J ends lost 1 base and 6 bases, in that order; junction bases with no gene match: 4. CDR3 length: 15 residues. In nucleotides, the CDR3 is TGTGCCAGCAGCTTAGGGCGGGGGGGCATCAATGAGCAGTTCTTC. Protein: CASSLGRGGINEQFF.